These 31 T cell receptor beta chains were all obtained from the same sample, sequenced in a study of cytomegalovirus exposure and HLA in healthy donors. PCR was performed using 60 Vbeta and 13 Jbeta primers. Clones were read by immunoSEQ multiplex PCR, and TCRdb kept only the in-frame ones, dropping some. This sample carries 130,000 to 150,000 clones, roughly 80% of them seen once, and the ten largest clones take 4% to 4.5%. The sample taken for sequencing was PBMCs. These receptors originate from a woman aged 40 to 50 in good health and CMV-seropositive.

This clone was picked up a small number of times. The chain combines TRBV6-5 with TRBJ1-2, with TRBD1 matching 7 bases. The germline CDR1 and CDR2 sequences are MNHEY and SVGAGI. The CDR3 contains 13 residues. V gave up 5 bases and J gave up 5 bases; unmatched junction bases: 5. In DNA form, the CDR3 reads TGTGCCAGCAGTACCGGACAGGCTTATGGCTACACCTTC. This gives the protein CASSTGQAYGYTF.

This chain connects TRBV29-1 to TRBJ2-2, with 10 bases matching TRBD2. CDR3 size: 15 residues. V lost 6 bases and J lost 4; bases outside the gene matches: 8. From germline, CDR1 is SQVTM and CDR2 ANQGSEA. DNA for the CDR3: TGCAGCGTGCTGGGACTAGCGCGATCCACCGGGGAGCTGTTTTTT. It yields the protein CSVLGLARSTGELFF.

The chain employs TRBV7-9 and TRBJ2-5, with TRBD2 matching 10 bases. The assigned J gene may be wrong: the sequence end matches TRBJ2-7 better. Germline values: CDR1 SEHNR, CDR2 FQNEAQ (reference sequence). CDR3 length: 14 amino acids. This chain's CDR3 is CASSFSGGRYEQYF. The CDR3 nucleotides read TGTGCCAGCAGCTTTAGCGGGGGGAGGTACGAGCAGTACTTC.

For this clone: The sample holds other DNA sequences that translate to the same CDR3. The chain is built from TRBV5-1 and TRBJ1-1, with a possible D match to TRBD1 (5 bases). Trimming stripped 6 bases from V and 7 bases from J, with 22 bases between. Germline assignment: CDR1 SGHRS and CDR2 YFSETQ. The CDR3 runs 15 residues. The CDR3 nucleotides are TGCGCCAGCACCGTCGGGCAGGGCGTAAAGGGTGAAGCTTTCTTT. Its protein is CASTVGQGVKGEAFF.

The chain has TRBV4-3 and TRBJ2-5, with TRBD1 matching 9 bases. The end of the DNA fits TRBJ2-7 better, so the J call may be wrong. Germline V gene lookup returns CDR1 LGHNA and CDR2 YSLEER. CDR3 size: 13 residues. The DNA for the CDR3 is TGCGCCAGCGGCCGGGACAGGGACTACGAGCAGTACTTC. The encoded protein is CASGRDRDYEQYF.

The chain uses TRBV6-4 and TRBJ2-3; D call uncertain. V was shortened by 5 bases and J by 1 base, with 7 bases between the two germline ends. The germline V gene has CDR1 MRHNA and CDR2 SNTAGT. This CDR3 has 13 residues. The CDR3 loop reads CASSRRGTDTQYF. The CDR3 bases are TGTGCCAGCAGTCGCCGCGGCACAGATACGCAGTATTTT.

The chain uses TRBV6-5 and TRBJ1-2, with 7 bases fitting TRBD1. The CDR3 length is 14 residues. V lost 7 bases to trimming and J lost 2 bases; unmatched junction nucleotides: 7. Germline lookup yields CDR1 MNHEY and CDR2 SVGAGI. The CDR3 sequence is CASTMGGQNYGYTF. As DNA, the CDR3 is TGTGCCAGCACCATGGGGGGACAGAACTATGGCTACACCTTC.

There are a few counts of this clone. The rearrangement uses TRBV4-2 and TRBJ2-5; 8 bases map to TRBD2. The trim removed 0 bases at V and 2 bases at J, leaving 8 bases unmatched. Germline-derived CDR1 and CDR2 are LGHNA and YNFKEQ. This CDR3 spans 17 amino acids. CDR3 in amino acids: CASSQEGSGGSQETQYF. CDR3 nucleotide sequence: TGTGCCAGCAGCCAAGAGGGCAGCGGGGGATCTCAAGAGACCCAGTACTTC.

The gene calls are TRBV28 and TRBJ1-5; 7 nucleotides line up with TRBD1. Germline lookup yields CDR1 MDHEN and CDR2 SYDVKM. The CDR3 has 16 residues. Trimming at V came to 6 bases and at J to 4 bases, leaving 12 bases not matched to a gene. This chain's CDR3 is CASSPAGQVLNQPQHF. CDR3 coding DNA: TGTGCCAGCAGCCCCGCTGGACAGGTCCTAAATCAGCCCCAGCATTTT.

This clone was observed a few times. This chain connects TRBV6-6 to TRBJ1-3; TRBD1 matches at 10 bases. The CDR3 loop spans 15 amino acids. The ends lost 6 bases at V and 7 bases at J; junction bases unmatched: 9. CDR1 is MNHNY, CDR2 SVGAGI, per germline (reference sequence). The CDR3 nucleotides are TGTGCCAGCAGCCCCGGGACAGGGGTCCAGAACACCATATATTTT. Protein product: CASSPGTGVQNTIYF.

In this sample, this clone turned up a few times. This chain links TRBV23-1 with TRBJ2-1; 8 bases are a match to TRBD1. TRBV23-1 is an ORF for which the function is uncertain. The CDR3 has 13 residues. The V segment lost 3 bases and the J segment 13 bases; nucleotides outside the gene matches: 8. This chain's CDR3 is CASSQGQVGVQFF. In nucleotides, the CDR3 is TGCGCCAGCAGTCAGGGACAGGTAGGCGTCCAGTTCTTC.

V gene TRBV28 combines with J gene TRBJ2-7, with a possible D match to TRBD2 (6 bases). Germline CDR1 MDHEN, CDR2 SYDVKM. The CDR3 extends over 15 amino acids. Trimming removed 3 bases from V and 2 bases from J, with 14 bases in between. The chain's CDR3 is CASSFPSGEAYEQYF. The CDR3 region has the DNA TGTGCCAGCAGTTTCCCCTCCGGGGAGGCCTACGAGCAGTACTTC.

The CDR3 here is CASSVDRVGNEQYF. Written as DNA, the CDR3 is TGTGCCAGCAGCGTGGACAGGGTAGGCAACGAGCAGTACTTC. This chain links TRBV6-1 with TRBJ2-7; 8 bases are a match to TRBD1. The CDR3 covers 14 residues. Germline assignment: CDR1 MNHNS and CDR2 SASEGT. Trimming took 6 bases from V and 5 from J; bases not matched to a gene: 9.

This chain joins TRBV30 and TRBJ2-3; the D is unclear. Germline lookup yields CDR1 GTSNPN and CDR2 SVGIG (reference sequence). V lost 5 bases and J 1 base, leaving 10 bases between the germline ends. CDR3 size: 13 residues. In DNA form, the CDR3 reads TGTGCCTGGGGTTTAACAGGCACAGATACGCAGTATTTT. This sequence encodes CAWGLTGTDTQYF.

This clone was counted between two and nine times. The J gene is TRBJ2-3, the V gene TRBV4-1, with TRBD2 as a possible D gene (5 bases). Trimming took 1 base from V and 4 from J, leaving 12 bases between them. The germline CDR1 and CDR2 sequences are MGHRA and YSYEKL. The CDR3 extends over 15 amino acids. The CDR3 region is CASSQGGLSADTQYF. The CDR3 nucleotides are TGCGCCAGCAGCCAAGGAGGACTTTCGGCAGATACGCAGTATTTT.

The chain uses TRBV5-3 and TRBJ1-2; D is perhaps TRBD1 (5 bases). TRBV5-3 is placed among ORFs of uncertain function. The CDR3 is made up of 14 amino acids. Trimming stripped 9 bases from V and 0 bases from J, with 15 bases between. The CDR3 protein is CATKMGTSNYGYTF. CDR3 DNA: TGTGCCACAAAGATGGGGACTTCTAACTATGGCTACACCTTC.

V is TRBV18 and J is TRBJ1-2, with D uncertain. With 3 bases removed from V and 4 bases from J, the gap between germline ends came to 3 bases. Germline V gene lookup returns CDR1 KGHSH and CDR2 LQKENI. The CDR3 totals 11 residues. As DNA, the CDR3 is TGTGCCAGCTCACCCCTCTATGGCTACACCTTC. Translating it yields CASSPLYGYTF.

The chain uses TRBV9 and TRBJ1-1, with TRBD1 as a possible D gene (5 bases). The CDR3 is 12 amino acids. The germline CDR1 and CDR2 sequences are SGDLS and YYNGEE. The V and J ends lost 8 bases and 3 bases respectively, with 11 bases between them. CDR3 bases: TGTGCCAGTTCGATAGGGGACACTGAAGCTTTCTTT. As protein: CASSIGDTEAFF.

The J gene is TRBJ1-5, the V gene TRBV7-2, with D possibly matching TRBD1 (6 bases). The CDR3 is 13 residues long. V gave up 5 bases and J gave up 7 bases, with 12 bases separating them. The V gene's germline CDR1 is SGHTA and CDR2 FQGNSA. Written as DNA, the CDR3 is TGTGCCAGCAGCCCCGGGGGGGGCCAGCCCCAGCATTTT. Protein: CASSPGGGQPQHF.

This rearrangement joins TRBV6-5 to TRBJ1-2, with TRBD1 matching over 7 bases. V was clipped by 0 bases and J by 5 bases; unmatched bases: 6. Germline-derived CDR1 and CDR2 are MNHEY and SVGAGI. CDR3 size: 15 residues. The CDR3 DNA follows: TGTGCCAGCAGTTACTCGACAGGGACGGGGTATGGCTACACCTTC. This translates into CASSYSTGTGYGYTF.

The chain uses TRBV28 and TRBJ2-2; 7 bases agree with TRBD1. Germline V gene data show CDR1 as MDHEN and CDR2 as SYDVKM. This CDR3 contains 16 residues. With V trimmed by 2 bases and J by 4 bases, 7 bases remained unmatched. This CDR3 is CASSLATGLGTGELFF. CDR3 coding DNA: TGTGCCAGCAGTTTAGCGACAGGGTTGGGCACCGGGGAGCTGTTTTTT.

The V gene is TRBV5-8, the J gene TRBJ1-5; a possible D gene is TRBD1 (6 bases). V was trimmed by 2 bases and J by 4 bases, leaving 16 bases between them. The CDR3 runs 16 residues. The germline CDR1 and CDR2 sequences are SGHTS and YDEGEE. CDR3 sequence (DNA): TGTGCCAGCAGCTTTTTTTCCGGGACAAAGAATCAGCCCCAGCATTTT. Translated: CASSFFSGTKNQPQHF.

This clone appeared a few times. This chain uses TRBV19 with TRBJ1-3, with TRBD1 matching over 8 bases. The CDR3 is 14 amino acids. Germline CDR1 and CDR2: LNHDA and SQIVND (reference sequence). The CDR3 reads CGTSTTGGGNTIYF. Written as DNA, the CDR3 is TGTGGAACCAGTACTACAGGGGGAGGAAACACCATATATTTT.

This clone has more than one count but fewer than ten. The J gene is TRBJ1-2, the V gene TRBV4-3; D not resolved. Trimming pared 4 bases from V and 7 bases from J, leaving 13 bases between. Germline V gene data show CDR1 as LGHNA and CDR2 as YSLEER. The CDR3 totals 13 residues. The CDR3 DNA follows: TGCGCCAGCAGCCGACGGGAGGACGGTGGCTACACCTTC. This translates into CASSRREDGGYTF.

This clone was observed a single time. The chain has TRBV5-3 and TRBJ2-7; tentative D call: TRBD2 (5 bases). TRBV5-3 is an ORF; its function is uncertain. V lost 0 bases, J lost 1 base, and 11 bases lay in between. CDR3 length: 15 residues. The CDR3 sequence: CARSLARLPSYEQYF. In DNA, the CDR3 is TGTGCCAGAAGCTTGGCGAGACTACCTTCCTACGAGCAGTACTTC.

The chain uses TRBV28 and TRBJ2-1, with a tentative D call TRBD2 (5 bases). This CDR3 spans 14 amino acids. Germline assignment: CDR1 MDHEN and CDR2 SYDVKM. V dropped 3 bases and J dropped 5 bases, with 11 bases sitting between them. The CDR3 sequence is CASSFGVRDNEQFF. In nucleotides, the CDR3 is TGTGCCAGCAGTTTCGGTGTGAGGGACAATGAGCAGTTCTTC.

The rearrangement links TRBV6-5 to TRBJ2-1; 11 bases fit TRBD2. Trimming took 4 bases from V and 6 from J; bases not matched to a gene: 2. This CDR3 has 14 amino acids. Germline lookup yields CDR1 MNHEY and CDR2 SVGAGI. This CDR3 is CASSFSGRANEQFF. The DNA of the CDR3 is TGTGCCAGCAGTTTTAGCGGGAGGGCCAATGAGCAGTTCTTC.

J is TRBJ2-3 and V is TRBV4-2, with 14 nucleotides matching TRBD2. With V trimmed by 6 bases and J by 0 bases, 11 bases remained unmatched. This CDR3 has 19 amino acids. Germline V gene data show CDR1 as LGHNA and CDR2 as YNFKEQ. CDR3 residues: CASRQSGTSGGTSTDTQYF. The CDR3 nucleotides are TGTGCCAGCAGGCAATCCGGGACTAGCGGGGGAACAAGCACAGATACGCAGTATTTT.

This chain connects TRBV29-1 to TRBJ1-1; 9 bases match TRBD1. The CDR3 sequence is 13 residues long. CDR1 is SQVTM and CDR2 is ANQGSEA in the germline V gene. V shed 5 bases and J 5 bases; nucleotides not matched to a gene: 6. CDR3 in amino acids: CSVSGQGKTEAFF. In DNA form, the CDR3 reads TGCAGCGTTTCCGGACAGGGGAAGACTGAAGCTTTCTTT.

The chain joins TRBV5-1 to TRBJ1-1; possibly TRBD1 for D (5 bases). Trimming removed 2 bases from V and 3 bases from J, with 8 bases in between. Germline CDR1 reads SGHRS; CDR2 reads YFSETQ. This CDR3 spans 13 amino acids. The CDR3 DNA reads as TGCGCCAGCAGCTTCGGCAGGGACACTGAAGCTTTCTTT. Amino acids: CASSFGRDTEAFF. The whole variable domain, remainder taken from reference TRBV5-1 and TRBJ1-1, is KAGVTQTPRYLIKTRGQQVTLSCSPISGHRSVSWYQQTPGQGLQFLFEYFSETQRNKGNFPGRFSGRQFSNSRSEMNVSTLELGDSALYLCASSFGRDTEAFFGQGTRLTVV.

CDR3 nucleotides: TGTGCCAGCAGTTACTCGAGGGTTGCGAGGCAAGAGACCCAGTACTTC. This codes for CASSYSRVARQETQYF. V is TRBV6-5 and J is TRBJ2-5; perhaps TRBD2 as D (5 bases). Trimming shortened V by 0 bases and J by 2 bases, and 13 bases separated the two germline ends. This CDR3 region has 16 residues. Germline lookup yields CDR1 MNHEY and CDR2 SVGAGI.